The 24 T cell receptor beta chains below all came from one sample that was sequenced in a study of blood T cell repertoires in COVID-19. Only in-frame clones appear in the TCRdb table, and some are missing; sequencing was by immunoSEQ multiplex PCR. The data show under 70,000 clones, almost 90% seen once. The sample comprised peripheral blood. The receptors were sampled from a man aged 55 to 70 with active COVID-19.

The genes are TRBV5-1 and TRBJ1-4; no reliable D call. Germline CDR1 and CDR2: SGHRS and YFSETQ. The CDR3 is 15 amino acids. Trimming took 2 bases from V and 6 from J, leaving 14 bases between them. CDR3: CASSFGPTYDEKLFF. In DNA, the CDR3 is TGCGCCAGCAGCTTCGGTCCAACGTACGATGAAAAACTGTTTTTT.

The chain has TRBV18 and TRBJ2-5; 8 bases agree with TRBD2. After removal of 6 bases from V and 4 bases from J, the junction contained 7 bases not matched to a gene. CDR3 length: 14 amino acids. Germline V CDR1 and CDR2: KGHSH, LQKENI. The CDR3 loop reads CASSLMTSAETQYF. Written as DNA, the CDR3 is TGTGCCAGCTCCCTAATGACTAGCGCAGAGACCCAGTACTTC.

The chain recombines TRBV20-1 with TRBJ1-2; D is unclear. The germline V gene encodes CDR1 DFQATT and CDR2 SNEGSKA (reference sequence). V was pared by 3 bases and J by 8 bases, with 10 bases between. The CDR3 has 11 amino acids. The CDR3 DNA is TGCAGTGCTAGTTTACTGTACGGCTACACCTTC. Protein product: CSASLLYGYTF.

This rearrangement joins TRBV12-2 to TRBJ2-5; the table's D call of TRBD1 was not tested on the DNA. TRBV12-2 is annotated as a pseudogene. This CDR3 region has 16 residues. The CDR3 here is CASRPATGGAWETQYF. The CDR3 region has the DNA TGTGCAAGTCGCCCGGCGACAGGGGGCGCTTGGGAGACCCAGTACTTC.

The chain joins TRBV2 to TRBJ2-5, with TRBD1 matching over 8 bases. CDR1 SNHLY and CDR2 FYNNEI come from the germline V gene. The trim removed 3 bases at V and 2 bases at J, leaving 8 bases unmatched. The CDR3 contains 16 residues. The DNA for the CDR3 is TGTGCCAGCAGTGAGGTTACAGGGGGACCACAAGAGACCCAGTACTTC. Its protein product is CASSEVTGGPQETQYF.

This chain joins TRBV27 and TRBJ2-3, with 9 bases lining up with TRBD1. After removal of 8 bases from V and 6 bases from J, the junction contained 9 bases not matched to a gene. There are 14 residues in the CDR3. CDR1 and CDR2 from the germline V gene are MNHEY and SMNVEV (reference sequence). CDR3 in amino acids: CASAGTGQFDTQYF. The CDR3, as DNA: TGTGCCAGCGCCGGGACAGGGCAGTTTGATACGCAGTATTTT.

The chain links TRBV11-3 to TRBJ2-1; unclear D gene. This CDR3 comprises 15 residues. Trimming removed 2 bases at V and 0 bases at J, with 8 bases between. Germline V gene data show CDR1 as SGHNT and CDR2 as YENEEA. The CDR3 here is CASSLSPSSYNEQFF. CDR3 coding DNA: TGTGCCAGCAGCTTATCTCCTAGCTCCTACAATGAGCAGTTCTTC.

The chain carries TRBV9 and TRBJ2-1, with 9 bases identical to TRBD1. V was clipped by 4 bases and J by 3 bases; unmatched bases: 5. Germline-derived CDR1 and CDR2 are SGDLS and YYNGEE. This CDR3 spans 15 amino acids. CDR3 DNA sequence: TGTGCCAGCAGCATAACAGGGGGCTTCTACAATGAGCAGTTCTTC. Its protein product is CASSITGGFYNEQFF.

Concerning this clone itself: In the same sample, other DNA sequences code for this CDR3. The genes are TRBV29-1 and TRBJ2-7; D is perhaps TRBD1 (6 bases). Per germline, CDR1 SQVTM and CDR2 ANQGSEA. V lost 4 bases, J lost 4 bases, and 8 bases lay in between. The CDR3 spans 11 residues. DNA for the CDR3: TGCAGCGTTGTACAGGGTTACGAGCAGTACTTC. Its protein is CSVVQGYEQYF.

The V gene is TRBV4-1, the J gene TRBJ2-1; 7 bases agree with TRBD1. The J segment lost 2 bases and the V segment lost 1 base, leaving 5 bases of the junction unmatched. There are 16 residues in the CDR3. Per germline, CDR1 MGHRA and CDR2 YSYEKL. The CDR3 reads CASSQAQGVPYNEQFF. The CDR3 bases are TGCGCCAGCAGCCAAGCTCAGGGGGTCCCCTACAATGAGCAGTTCTTC.

This clone was counted a few times. The chain uses TRBV27 and TRBJ1-5; 7 positions match TRBD1. J was trimmed by 5 bases and V by 1 base; bases with no gene match: 8. Germline V gene data show CDR1 as MNHEY and CDR2 as SMNVEV (reference sequence). This CDR3 is 16 amino acids long. DNA for the CDR3: TGTGCCAGCAGTTTATTTTTCAGGGGGGCAGATCAGCCCCAGCATTTT. Protein: CASSLFFRGADQPQHF.

The sample holds one count of this clone. The chain employs TRBV4-2 and TRBJ2-7; 8 bases map to TRBD1. The CDR3 has 17 residues. In germline, CDR1 is LGHNA, CDR2 YNFKEQ. Unmatched junction bases numbered 17, after V lost 5 bases and J lost 5 bases. CDR3 in amino acids: CASSSTSVRTGINEQYF. For the CDR3, the DNA is TGTGCCAGCAGCTCGACTTCCGTCCGGACAGGGATTAACGAGCAGTACTTC.

This chain links TRBV10-3 with TRBJ1-5; the D is unclear. CDR1 and CDR2 from the germline V gene are ENHRY and SYGVKD. Trimming removed 3 bases from V and 5 bases from J, with 14 bases in between. This CDR3 contains 15 residues. DNA for the CDR3: TGTGCCATCAGTGATGGAGAAGCTACTTATCAGCCCCAGCATTTT. Its protein product is CAISDGEATYQPQHF.

The chain uses TRBV11-2 and TRBJ2-4; D uncertain. The CDR3 spans 14 residues. Germline V gene lookup returns CDR1 SGHAT and CDR2 FQNNGV. Trimming took 5 bases from V and 0 from J, leaving 8 bases between them. In nucleotides, the CDR3 is TGTGCCAGCAGCCCCCCATTAGCCAAAAACATTCAGTACTTC. Translating it yields CASSPPLAKNIQYF.

The rearrangement links TRBV6-1 to TRBJ1-2; 10 bases line up with TRBD1. Germline-derived CDR1 and CDR2 are MNHNS and SASEGT. The CDR3 is 15 residues long. V lost 0 bases, J lost 3 bases, and 1 base stayed unmatched. The CDR3 bases are TGTGCCAGCAGTGAAGCTGGGACAGGGGACTATGGCTACACCTTC. It is translated as CASSEAGTGDYGYTF.

The J gene is TRBJ1-4, the V gene TRBV30; 10 bases fit TRBD1. Trimming removed 3 bases from V and 5 bases from J; junction bases left unmatched: 9. CDR3 length: 16 amino acids. Germline values: CDR1 GTSNPN, CDR2 SVGIG (reference sequence). The CDR3 DNA follows: TGTGCCTGGAGCGTCCCCTGGACAGGGGGAAATGAAAAACTGTTTTTT. It encodes CAWSVPWTGGNEKLFF.

This chain connects TRBV15 to TRBJ2-1, with unresolved D. CDR1 LNHNV and CDR2 YYDKDF come from the germline V gene (reference sequence). V gave up 0 bases and J gave up 0 bases, with 9 bases separating them. The CDR3 spans 16 residues. The DNA of the CDR3 is TGTGCCACCAGCAGAGATACGGGTAGCTCCTACAATGAGCAGTTCTTC. Its protein is CATSRDTGSSYNEQFF.

J is TRBJ2-5 and V is TRBV19, with D perhaps matching TRBD1 (6 bases). The germline V gene has CDR1 LNHDA and CDR2 SQIVND (reference sequence). V was pared by 6 bases and J by 5 bases, with 10 bases between. The CDR3 extends over 12 amino acids. CDR3 region: CASSVTGETQYF. The CDR3 DNA follows: TGTGCCAGTAGCGTCACAGGGGAGACCCAGTACTTC.

The chain's CDR3 is CASTDHLSSYNSPLHF. The CDR3 DNA follows: TGTGCCAGCACTGATCATCTTAGCTCCTATAATTCACCCCTCCACTTT. The chain recombines TRBV6-1 with TRBJ1-6; D gene uncertain. The CDR3 runs 16 residues. V was clipped by 7 bases and J by 0 bases, with 13 bases between them. Germline assignment: CDR1 MNHNS and CDR2 SASEGT.

The chain combines TRBV7-9 with TRBJ2-7; 11 bases map to TRBD1. V shed 5 bases, J shed 6 bases, and the junction held 6 bases outside the gene matches. CDR3 length equals 14 residues. Germline CDR1 and CDR2: SEHNR and FQNEAQ (reference sequence). The CDR3 protein is CASSTGQGAGEQYF. CDR3 in DNA: TGTGCCAGCAGCACCGGACAGGGGGCGGGCGAGCAGTACTTC. Complete variable domain (other parts from reference TRBV7-9 and TRBJ2-7): DTGVSQNPRHKITKRGQNVTFRCDPISEHNRLYWYRQTLGQGPEFLTYFQNEAQLEKSRLLSDRFSAERPKGSFSTLEIQRTEQGDSAMYLCASSTGQGAGEQYFGPGTRLTVT.

V and J are TRBV6-5 and TRBJ1-1; D is possibly TRBD1 (6 bases). The CDR3 extends over 14 amino acids. Germline values: CDR1 MNHEY, CDR2 SVGAGI. Trimming cost V 6 bases and J 4 bases, with 15 bases left between them. CDR3: CASRVGGQVTEAFF. In nucleotides, the CDR3 is TGTGCCAGCAGGGTAGGGGGACAAGTCACTGAAGCTTTCTTT.

The rearrangement uses TRBV6-5 and TRBJ2-5; a weak D match, TRBD2 (5 bases). This CDR3 is 11 amino acids long. Between the trimmed V and J ends, which lost 6 bases and 4 bases, there was a span of 6 bases. Germline-derived CDR1 and CDR2 are MNHEY and SVGAGI. The CDR3 DNA follows: TGTGCCAGCAGGGAGGTAGAGACCCAGTACTTC. As protein: CASREVETQYF.

The V gene is TRBV18, the J gene TRBJ1-5; tentative D call: TRBD1 (6 bases). Trimming pared 4 bases from V and 3 bases from J, leaving 10 bases between. The CDR3 is made up of 14 amino acids. Germline CDR1 reads KGHSH; CDR2 reads LQKENI. The CDR3 sequence: CASSQQGNNQPQHF. The CDR3 DNA reads TGTGCCAGCTCACAACAGGGTAACAATCAGCCCCAGCATTTT.

The chain links TRBV7-2 to TRBJ2-5, with 13 bases lining up with TRBD2. From germline, CDR1 is SGHTA and CDR2 FQGNSA. The CDR3 sequence is 15 residues long. Losses at the gene ends were 5 bases for V and 3 bases for J; bases not matched to a gene: 3. The CDR3 reads CASSTGTSGKETQYF. DNA for the CDR3: TGTGCCAGCAGCACGGGGACTAGCGGGAAAGAGACCCAGTACTTC.